This passage covers 16 T cell receptor beta chains from one sample sequenced in a study of siplizumab effects on memory and regulatory T cells. Cells from the mixed lymphocyte reaction underwent coculture for over 5 days at 37 degrees C. These receptors have no known antigen. TCRdb's copy holds only in-frame clones and misses some; the assay was immunoSEQ multiplex PCR. The profile covers 9,900 or so clones, with roughly 45% appearing a single time and approximately 11% taken by the ten largest. Sequencing input: CFSE-low (dividing) CD8+ T cells sorted from an allogeneic mixed lymphocyte reaction. The receptors derive from a human donor in good health; the cells came from an allogeneic mixed lymphocyte reaction.

The CDR3 DNA reads as TGTGCCAGCAGTTTCACTAGCGGGAGTTGGACAGATACGCAGTATTTT. Its translation: CASSFTSGSWTDTQYF. This sequence joins TRBV27 and TRBJ2-3; 11 bases align to TRBD2. The CDR3 runs 16 residues. Losses at the gene ends were 3 bases for V and 3 bases for J; bases not matched to a gene: 5. Looked up from germline, CDR1 is MNHEY and CDR2 is SMNVEV (reference sequence).

The chain employs TRBV6-8 and TRBJ1-4, with unresolved D. CDR1 and CDR2 (germline): MNHGY, SAAAGT. The CDR3 is 14 residues long. The V end was cut by 5 bases, the J end by 6 bases, with 13 bases between. The CDR3 nucleotides read TGTGCCAGCAGTCCCCCGGGCACCTATGAAAAACTGTTTTTT. Its translation: CASSPPGTYEKLFF.

This clone was observed a few times. V gene TRBV6-1 combines with J gene TRBJ2-3; perhaps TRBD1 as D (5 bases). CDR1 is MNHNS and CDR2 is SASEGT in the germline V gene. This CDR3 is built from 14 residues. V dropped 7 bases and J dropped 4 bases, with 15 bases sitting between them. Written as DNA, the CDR3 is TGTGCCAGCACTCCGACAGTGGCTGCAGATACGCAGTATTTT. Its protein product is CASTPTVAADTQYF.

This clone appeared once. This chain joins TRBV7-9 and TRBJ2-5; D ambiguous. The J call may be faulty, since TRBJ2-7 better matches the DNA end. Germline assignment: CDR1 SEHNR and CDR2 FQNEAQ (reference sequence). This CDR3 comprises 11 residues. The DNA for the CDR3 is TGTGCCAGCCGCACCGGCTACGAGCAGTACTTC. Protein sequence: CASRTGYEQYF.

The CDR3 protein is CASTMGSANGEKLFF. The CDR3 nucleotides read TGCGCCAGCACCATGGGGTCGGCAAACGGGGAAAAACTGTTTTTT. The chain joins TRBV4-3 to TRBJ1-4; D gene ambiguous. Deletions cut 7 bases from V and 8 bases from J, with 20 bases between. The length of the CDR3 is 15 residues. CDR1 and CDR2 (germline): LGHNA, YSLEER.

V usage is TRBV21-1 and J usage is TRBJ1-6; TRBD1, the table's D call, lacks a check against the DNA. TRBV21-1 is described as a pseudogene. The CDR3 extends over 18 amino acids. CDR3 bases: TGTGCCAGCAGCAAAGATCCCCGACAGGGGGCGCATAATTCACCCCTCCACTTT. It is translated as CASSKDPRQGAHNSPLHF.

By sample fraction, this clone is medium-sized. The chain combines TRBV27 with TRBJ2-7; TRBD1 agrees at 8 bases. The CDR3 is made up of 15 amino acids. The germline gives CDR1 MNHEY, CDR2 SMNVEV (reference sequence). Losses at the gene ends were 0 bases for V and 6 bases for J; bases not matched to a gene: 7. The CDR3 nucleotides are TGTGCCAGCAGTTTATCCCCACGGACAGGGTTCGAGCAGTACTTC. Its translation: CASSLSPRTGFEQYF.

This clone was detected once. The rearrangement joins TRBV7-6 to TRBJ2-1; 8 positions agree with TRBD2. The CDR3 has 16 amino acids. The trim removed 7 bases at V and 1 base at J, leaving 9 bases unmatched. Germline CDR1 and CDR2: SGHVS and FNYEAQ. CDR3 nucleotide sequence: TGTGCCAGCACCCTACACCGGGGGGGGTCCTACAATGAGCAGTTCTTC. Translated, it gives CASTLHRGGSYNEQFF.

The V call is TRBV28, the J call TRBJ2-4; 11 bases are shared with TRBD1. Germline V gene data show CDR1 as MDHEN and CDR2 as SYDVKM. The CDR3 contains 14 residues. V lost 5 bases and J lost 7; bases outside the gene matches: 4. The CDR3 loop reads CASSRTGGRNIQYF. Here the CDR3 DNA reads TGTGCCAGCAGTCGGACAGGGGGCAGGAACATTCAGTACTTC.

The table lists this clone with a few counts. This rearrangement joins TRBV4-1 to TRBJ2-3; no reliable D call. Germline CDR1 and CDR2: MGHRA and YSYEKL. V was shortened by 0 bases and J by 2 bases, with 6 bases between the two germline ends. CDR3 length: 14 amino acids. CDR3 DNA: TGCGCCAGCAGCCAAGATCAGGACACAGATACGCAGTATTTT. This sequence encodes CASSQDQDTDTQYF.

This clone ranks as medium-sized. The chain is built from TRBV9 and TRBJ2-5, with 8 positions matching TRBD1. After removal of 0 bases from V and 5 bases from J, the junction contained 6 bases not matched to a gene. Germline CDR1 reads SGDLS; CDR2 reads YYNGEE. This CDR3 has 15 residues. The CDR3 coding sequence is TGTGCCAGCAGCGTAGGTACAGGGGGAGTGGAGACCCAGTACTTC. It yields the protein CASSVGTGGVETQYF. The whole variable domain, filled in from reference TRBV9 and TRBJ2-5, reads DSGVTQTPKHLITATGQRVTLRCSPRSGDLSVYWYQQSLDQGLQFLIQYYNGEERAKGNILERFSAQQFPDLHSELNLSSLELGDSALYFCASSVGTGGVETQYFGPGTRLLVL.

This chain uses TRBV19 with TRBJ1-1; unclear D gene. Germline CDR1 and CDR2: LNHDA and SQIVND (reference sequence). The CDR3 spans 11 residues. The V and J ends lost 8 bases and 5 bases respectively, with 9 bases between them. CDR3 amino acids: CASFVATEAFF. In DNA, the CDR3 is TGTGCCAGTTTCGTCGCGACTGAAGCTTTCTTT.

The CDR3 region is CASSVTDSYEQYF. As DNA, the CDR3 is TGTGCCAGCAGCGTGACTGATTCCTACGAGCAGTACTTC. The chain is built from TRBV9 and TRBJ2-7; D gene unclear. The germline V gene has CDR1 SGDLS and CDR2 YYNGEE. The CDR3 has 13 amino acids. V lost 2 bases and J 1 base, leaving 7 bases between the germline ends.

V is TRBV6-6 and J is TRBJ2-7; 7 bases agree with TRBD2. The length of the CDR3 is 15 residues. The germline CDR1 and CDR2 sequences are MNHNY and SVGAGI (reference sequence). The junction had 4 bases not matched to a gene; V was cut back by 2 bases and J by 0 bases. CDR3: CASSYVSGFSYEQYF. For the CDR3, the DNA is TGTGCCAGCAGTTACGTTAGCGGGTTCTCCTACGAGCAGTACTTC.

This chain links TRBV6-6 with TRBJ2-7, with 9 bases that match TRBD1. CDR3 length: 14 amino acids. Per the germline V gene, CDR1 is MNHNY and CDR2 is SVGAGI (reference sequence). Trimming cost V 6 bases and J 4 bases; bases outside gene matches: 7. The CDR3 loop is CASSPGQGLYEQYF. CDR3 nucleotides: TGTGCCAGCAGCCCGGGACAGGGTCTGTACGAGCAGTACTTC.

This clone has more than one count but fewer than ten. The chain uses TRBV7-6 and TRBJ2-2; 7 bases map to TRBD2. The germline gives CDR1 SGHVS, CDR2 FNYEAQ. The CDR3 has 16 residues. Trimming at V came to 0 bases and at J to 7 bases, leaving 8 bases not matched to a gene. DNA for the CDR3: TGTGCCAGCAGCTTAGCGGCGGGAGCCGCGGGCGGGGAGCTGTTTTTT. Its protein product is CASSLAAGAAGGELFF. The full variable domain, with the rest looked up from reference TRBV7-6 and TRBJ2-2, is GAGVSQSPRYKVTKRGQDVALRCDPISGHVSLYWYRQALGQGPEFLTYFNYEAQQDKSGLPNDRFSAERPEGSISTLTIQRTEQRDSAMYRCASSLAAGAAGGELFFGEGSRLTVL.